The 12 T cell receptor beta chains presented below share a single source sample, sequenced in a study of PD-L1 blockade in urothelial cancer. Clones were sequenced by immunoSEQ multiplex PCR, and TCRdb holds only the in-frame ones, with some missing. The data contain around 63,000 clones, 81% of them singletons. The time point was: pretreatment peripheral blood. The starting material was PBMCs, obtained around atezolizumab (anti-PD-L1) treatment. The source is a man in his 70s with urothelial cancer.

This rearrangement joins TRBV15 to TRBJ2-5; 14 nucleotides line up with TRBD2. J gave up 7 bases and V 2 bases, and 9 bases lay outside the gene matches. In germline, CDR1 is LNHNV, CDR2 YYDKDF (reference sequence). The CDR3 runs 17 residues. This CDR3 reads CATSRPPGLAGEGTQYF. The CDR3 region has the DNA TGTGCCACCAGCAGACCCCCGGGACTAGCGGGGGAGGGGACCCAGTACTTC.

By proportion, this clone is medium-sized (0.01 to 0.1%). The chain recombines TRBV28 with TRBJ1-2; no clear D gene. Trimming took off 3 bases at V and 4 bases at J, with 15 bases between the two ends. CDR1 and CDR2 from the germline V gene are MDHEN and SYDVKM. This CDR3 has 15 amino acids. In nucleotides, the CDR3 is TGTGCCAGCAGTTTCGAACCCAGGTTGGGCTATGGCTACACCTTC. Protein sequence: CASSFEPRLGYGYTF.

This clone was picked up a small number of times. The gene calls are TRBV30 and TRBJ1-1; 9 bases fit TRBD1. CDR3 length: 15 amino acids. Trimming took 4 bases from V and 5 from J; bases not matched to a gene: 11. Germline lookup yields CDR1 GTSNPN and CDR2 SVGIG (reference sequence). CDR3 sequence reads: CAWNRDRVGGTEAFF. CDR3 in DNA: TGTGCCTGGAACCGGGACAGGGTGGGGGGTACTGAAGCTTTCTTT.

This chain links TRBV6-6 with TRBJ2-5, with 11 bases identical to TRBD2. The CDR3 loop spans 16 amino acids. Trimming took 7 bases from V and 5 from J; bases not matched to a gene: 12. The germline gives CDR1 MNHNY, CDR2 SVGAGI (reference sequence). The CDR3 here is CASNPKGTSGRETQYF. The CDR3 DNA reads TGTGCCAGCAACCCCAAGGGGACTAGCGGCCGGGAGACCCAGTACTTC.

The rearrangement joins TRBV4-3 to TRBJ1-2; D unclear. The germline CDR1 and CDR2 sequences are LGHNA and YSLEER. The CDR3 length is 14 residues. V gave up 0 bases and J gave up 4 bases, with 9 bases separating them. This chain's CDR3 is CASSQDSAGYGYTF. CDR3 nucleotides: TGCGCCAGCAGCCAAGATTCCGCAGGCTATGGCTACACCTTC.

The J gene is TRBJ2-1, the V gene TRBV5-4; 7 positions agree with TRBD2. V lost 0 bases to trimming and J lost 0 bases; unmatched junction nucleotides: 3. This CDR3 comprises 16 residues. Germline V gene sequence: CDR1 SGHNT, CDR2 YYREEE (reference sequence). The CDR3 spells CASSLEGGSSYNEQFF. CDR3 nucleotides: TGTGCCAGCAGCTTGGAGGGCGGGAGCTCCTACAATGAGCAGTTCTTC.

The chain uses TRBV30 and TRBJ1-5; tentative D call: TRBD1 (5 bases). The V end was cut by 6 bases, the J end by 7 bases, with 13 bases between. Germline values: CDR1 GTSNPN, CDR2 SVGIG (reference sequence). CDR3 length: 12 amino acids. CDR3 sequence reads: CACQAGKQPQHF. In DNA, the CDR3 is TGTGCCTGTCAGGCAGGGAAACAGCCCCAGCATTTT.

J is TRBJ1-1 and V is TRBV9, with D perhaps matching TRBD1 (5 bases). Per germline, CDR1 SGDLS and CDR2 YYNGEE. Trimming shortened V by 4 bases and J by 10 bases, and 20 bases separated the two germline ends. This CDR3 is 14 amino acids long. Written as DNA, the CDR3 is TGTGCCAGCAGCACCGGGACGGGTCCGGAGGGAGCTTTCTTT. The encoded protein is CASSTGTGPEGAFF.

The genes are TRBV27 and TRBJ1-1; TRBD1 might be the D (5 bases). Germline V gene lookup returns CDR1 MNHEY and CDR2 SMNVEV (reference sequence). The V gene lost 3 bases and the J gene lost 6 bases, with 11 bases spanning the gap. CDR3 length equals 13 residues. CDR3 region: CASSLGERAEAFF. CDR3 in DNA: TGTGCCAGCAGTTTGGGGGAGCGGGCTGAAGCTTTCTTT.

The gene calls are TRBV10-3 and TRBJ1-6; 9 positions match TRBD1. The CDR3 is 15 residues long. The germline V gene has CDR1 ENHRY and CDR2 SYGVKD. J gave up 7 bases and V 3 bases, and 4 bases lay outside the gene matches. The CDR3 is CAISDETGGNSPLHF. The CDR3 bases are TGTGCCATCAGTGATGAGACAGGGGGGAATTCACCCCTCCACTTT.

The CDR3 bases are TGTGCCAGCAGCTCACAGGGAAAGGGGGCCAACGTCCTGACTTTC. It yields the protein CASSSQGKGANVLTF. The chain is built from TRBV11-1 and TRBJ2-6, with D perhaps matching TRBD1 (6 bases). Germline values: CDR1 SGHAT, CDR2 FQDESV (reference sequence). Trimming stripped 4 bases from V and 4 bases from J, with 11 bases between. The CDR3 length is 15 residues.

The chain has TRBV25-1 and TRBJ2-7; D gene uncertain. CDR3 length: 12 amino acids. V lost 5 bases, J lost 1 base, and 6 bases lay in between. Germline CDR1 reads MGHDK; CDR2 reads SYGVNS. The CDR3 coding sequence is TGTGCCAGCAGTTACGGTTCCTACGAGCAGTACTTC. It encodes CASSYGSYEQYF.